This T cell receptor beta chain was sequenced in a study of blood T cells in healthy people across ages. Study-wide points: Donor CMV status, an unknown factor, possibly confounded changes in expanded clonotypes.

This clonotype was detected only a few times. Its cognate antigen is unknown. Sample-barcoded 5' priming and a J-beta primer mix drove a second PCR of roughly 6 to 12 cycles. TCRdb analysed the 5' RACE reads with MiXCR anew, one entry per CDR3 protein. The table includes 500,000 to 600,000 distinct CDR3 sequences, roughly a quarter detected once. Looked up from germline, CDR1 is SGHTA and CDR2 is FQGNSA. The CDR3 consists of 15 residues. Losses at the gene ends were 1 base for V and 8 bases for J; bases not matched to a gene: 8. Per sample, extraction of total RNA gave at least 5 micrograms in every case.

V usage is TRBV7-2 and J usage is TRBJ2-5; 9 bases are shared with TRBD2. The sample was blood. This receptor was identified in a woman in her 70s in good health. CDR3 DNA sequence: TGTGCCAGCAGCTTAGACCTAGCGGGGCCCCGAACCCAGTACTTC. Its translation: CASSLDLAGPRTQYF.